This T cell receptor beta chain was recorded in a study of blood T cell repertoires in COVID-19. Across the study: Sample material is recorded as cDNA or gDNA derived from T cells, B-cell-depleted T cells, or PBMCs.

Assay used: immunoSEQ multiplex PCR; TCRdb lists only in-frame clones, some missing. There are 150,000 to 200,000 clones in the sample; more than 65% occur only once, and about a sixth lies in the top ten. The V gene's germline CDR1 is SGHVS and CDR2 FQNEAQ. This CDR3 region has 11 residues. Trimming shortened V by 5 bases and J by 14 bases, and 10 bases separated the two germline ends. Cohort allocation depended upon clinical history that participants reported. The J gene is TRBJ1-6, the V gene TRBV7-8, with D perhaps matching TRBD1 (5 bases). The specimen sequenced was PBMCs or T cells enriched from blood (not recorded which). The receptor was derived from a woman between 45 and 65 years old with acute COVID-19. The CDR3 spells CASSPGGTLHF. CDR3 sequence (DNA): TGTGCCAGCAGCCCCGGGGGGACCCTCCACTTT.